One sample yielded the 4 T cell receptor beta chains listed below, sequenced in a study of blood T cell repertoires in COVID-19. Profiling relied on immunoSEQ multiplex PCR, and the TCRdb table lists in-frame clones only, not all of them. The table shows just over 300,000 clones, with approximately 86% occurring only once. The sample consisted of PBMCs or T cells enriched from blood (not recorded which). These receptors all stem from a woman aged 18-29 years who had recovered from COVID-19.

This chain uses TRBV27 with TRBJ2-5; maybe TRBD1 (6 bases). CDR1 is MNHEY, CDR2 SMNVEV, per germline (reference sequence). This CDR3 has 12 residues. Trimming shortened V by 8 bases and J by 5 bases, and 12 bases separated the two germline ends. Here the CDR3 reads CASGGSVETQYF. CDR3 DNA: TGTGCCAGCGGGGGCAGCGTGGAGACCCAGTACTTC.

The chain couples TRBV7-2 to TRBJ2-2, with D possibly being TRBD1 (5 bases). Trimming took 5 bases from V and 3 from J, leaving 19 bases between them. Germline V gene sequence: CDR1 SGHTA, CDR2 FQGNSA. The CDR3 contains 17 residues. Here the CDR3 DNA reads TGTGCCAGCAGCCCAACCTGGGGCAGGGTGGACACCGGGGAGCTGTTTTTT. It specifies CASSPTWGRVDTGELFF.

This chain connects TRBV4-2 to TRBJ1-2, with D uncertain. This CDR3 comprises 15 residues. Trimming cost V 2 bases and J 1 base, with 11 bases left between them. CDR1 LGHNA and CDR2 YNFKEQ come from the germline V gene. CDR3 DNA sequence: TGTGCCAGCAGCCAACCGGGTGGTGGTAACTATGGCTACACCTTC. Protein sequence: CASSQPGGGNYGYTF.

This rearrangement joins TRBV6-5 to TRBJ1-2, with D possibly TRBD1 on 5 matching bases. The CDR3 is made up of 14 amino acids. CDR1 MNHEY and CDR2 SVGAGI come from the germline V gene. Trimming took 8 bases from V and 2 from J, leaving 15 bases between them. DNA for the CDR3: TGTGCCAGCGCCCTTACGGGGGAGAACTATGGCTACACCTTC. Residues: CASALTGENYGYTF.